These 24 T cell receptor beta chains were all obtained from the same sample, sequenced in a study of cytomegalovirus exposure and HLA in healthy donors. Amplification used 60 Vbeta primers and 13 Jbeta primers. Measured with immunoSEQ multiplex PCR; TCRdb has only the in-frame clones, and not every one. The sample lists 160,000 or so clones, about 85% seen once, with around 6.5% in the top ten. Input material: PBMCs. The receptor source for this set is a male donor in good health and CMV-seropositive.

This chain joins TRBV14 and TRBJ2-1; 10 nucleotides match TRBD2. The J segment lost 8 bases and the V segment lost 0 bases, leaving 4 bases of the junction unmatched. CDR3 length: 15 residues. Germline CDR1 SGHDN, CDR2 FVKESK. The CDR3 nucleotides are TGTGCCAGCAGCCAAGACCAGCGGGAGGGGCATGAGCAGTTCTTC. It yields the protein CASSQDQREGHEQFF.

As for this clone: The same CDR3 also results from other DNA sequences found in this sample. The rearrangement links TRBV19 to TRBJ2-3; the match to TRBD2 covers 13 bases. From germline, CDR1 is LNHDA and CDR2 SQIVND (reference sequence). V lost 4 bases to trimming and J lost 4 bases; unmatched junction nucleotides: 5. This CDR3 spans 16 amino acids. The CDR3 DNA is TGTGCCAGTAGTACTCGGACTAGCGGGAGCGCAGATACGCAGTATTTT. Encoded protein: CASSTRTSGSADTQYF.

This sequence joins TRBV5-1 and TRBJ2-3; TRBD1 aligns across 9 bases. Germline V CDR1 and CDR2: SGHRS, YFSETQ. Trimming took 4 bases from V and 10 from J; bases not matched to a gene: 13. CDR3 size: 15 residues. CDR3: CASSPIDRGTTPQYF. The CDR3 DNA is TGCGCCAGCAGCCCAATTGACAGGGGGACTACTCCGCAGTATTTT.

Here the CDR3 reads CASSIFRGSYEQYF. DNA of the CDR3: TGTGCCAGTAGTATCTTCCGGGGATCCTACGAGCAGTACTTC. J is TRBJ2-7 and V is TRBV19, with D perhaps TRBD2 (5 bases). Germline loops: CDR1 LNHDA, CDR2 SQIVND (reference sequence). V lost 3 bases and J 1 base, leaving 10 bases between the germline ends. The CDR3 contains 14 residues.

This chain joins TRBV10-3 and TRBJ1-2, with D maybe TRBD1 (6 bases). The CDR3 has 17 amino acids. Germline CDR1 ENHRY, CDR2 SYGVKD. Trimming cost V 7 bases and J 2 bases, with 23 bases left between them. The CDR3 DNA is TGTGCCATCAAGGCCGCCAACAGGGCTCCCTACAACTATGGCTACACCTTC. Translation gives CAIKAANRAPYNYGYTF.

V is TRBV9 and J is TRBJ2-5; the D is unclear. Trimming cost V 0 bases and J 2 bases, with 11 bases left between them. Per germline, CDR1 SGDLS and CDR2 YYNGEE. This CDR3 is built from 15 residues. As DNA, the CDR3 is TGTGCCAGCAGCGTAGTGGGCGATTTACAAGAGACCCAGTACTTC. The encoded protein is CASSVVGDLQETQYF.

The CDR3 DNA sequence: TGTGCCAGCAGCTTAACTCGGGGAGCTGAAGCTTTCTTT. Translated, it gives CASSLTRGAEAFF. The rearrangement joins TRBV7-3 to TRBJ1-1, with D uncertain. In germline, CDR1 is SGHTA, CDR2 FQGTGA. The CDR3 extends over 13 amino acids. V lost 0 bases and J 6 bases, leaving 8 bases between the germline ends. Combining the CDR3 with reference TRBV7-3 and TRBJ1-1 gives the whole variable domain GAGVSQTPSNKVTEKGKYVELRCDPISGHTALYWYRQSLGQGPEFLIYFQGTGAADDSGLPNDRFFAVRPEGSVSTLKIQRTERGDSAVYLCASSLTRGAEAFFGQGTRLTVV.

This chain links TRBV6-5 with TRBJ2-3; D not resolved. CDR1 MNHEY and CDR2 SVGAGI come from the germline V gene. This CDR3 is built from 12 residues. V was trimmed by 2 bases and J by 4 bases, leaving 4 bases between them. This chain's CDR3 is CASSYPSDTQYF. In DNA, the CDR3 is TGTGCCAGCAGTTACCCCTCAGATACGCAGTATTTT.

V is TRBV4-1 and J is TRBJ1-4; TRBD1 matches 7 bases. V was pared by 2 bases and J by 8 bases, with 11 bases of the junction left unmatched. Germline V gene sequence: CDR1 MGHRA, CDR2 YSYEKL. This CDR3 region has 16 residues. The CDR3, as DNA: TGCGCCAGCAGCCAAAACGGACAGGCCCTGGGGGAAAAACTGTTTTTT. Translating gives CASSQNGQALGEKLFF.

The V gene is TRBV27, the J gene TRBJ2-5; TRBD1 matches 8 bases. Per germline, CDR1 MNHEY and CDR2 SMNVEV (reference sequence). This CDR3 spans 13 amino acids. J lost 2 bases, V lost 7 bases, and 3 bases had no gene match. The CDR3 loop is CASKNRGQETQYF. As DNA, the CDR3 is TGTGCCAGCAAGAACAGGGGGCAAGAGACCCAGTACTTC.

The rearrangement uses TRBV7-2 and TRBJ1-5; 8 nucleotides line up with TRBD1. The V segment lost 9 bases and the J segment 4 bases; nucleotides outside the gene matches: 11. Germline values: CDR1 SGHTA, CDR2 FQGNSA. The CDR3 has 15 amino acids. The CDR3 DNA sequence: TGTGCCAGTGGAAAGGACAGGGCGATAAATCAGCCCCAGCATTTT. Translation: CASGKDRAINQPQHF.

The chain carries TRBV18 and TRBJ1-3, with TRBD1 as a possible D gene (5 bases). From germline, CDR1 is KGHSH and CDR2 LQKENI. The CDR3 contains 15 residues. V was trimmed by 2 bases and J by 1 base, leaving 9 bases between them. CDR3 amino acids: CASSPTGGSGNTIYF. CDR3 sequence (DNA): TGTGCCAGCTCACCAACGGGGGGGTCTGGAAACACCATATATTTT. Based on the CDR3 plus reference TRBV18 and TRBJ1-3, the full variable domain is NAGVMQNPRHLVRRRGQEARLRCSPMKGHSHVYWYRQLPEEGLKFMVYLQKENIIDESGMPKERFSAEFPKEGPSILRIQQVVRGDSAAYFCASSPTGGSGNTIYFGEGSWLTVV.

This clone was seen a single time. The CDR3 sequence is CASSLRLSYEQYF. The CDR3, as DNA: TGTGCCAGCAGTCTCCGACTGAGTTACGAGCAGTACTTC. The rearrangement links TRBV28 to TRBJ2-7; D unclear. V lost 5 bases, J lost 4 bases, and 12 bases lay in between. Germline CDR1 and CDR2: MDHEN and SYDVKM. The CDR3 covers 13 residues.

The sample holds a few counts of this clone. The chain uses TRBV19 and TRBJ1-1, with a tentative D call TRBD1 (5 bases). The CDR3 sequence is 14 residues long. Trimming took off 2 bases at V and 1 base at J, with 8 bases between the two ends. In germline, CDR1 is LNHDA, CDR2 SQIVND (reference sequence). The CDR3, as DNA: TGTGCCAGTAGTATACAGGGCCCGAACACTGAAGCTTTCTTT. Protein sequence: CASSIQGPNTEAFF.

The CDR3 region has the DNA TGTGCCAGCAGCGGACTGCACCGAGTGGAGCAGTACTTC. It encodes CASSGLHRVEQYF. This sequence joins TRBV6-4 and TRBJ2-7; TRBD2 is a possible D gene (5 bases). Germline V gene data show CDR1 as MRHNA and CDR2 as SNTAGT. Trimming cost V 6 bases and J 7 bases, with 16 bases left between them. CDR3 length equals 13 residues.

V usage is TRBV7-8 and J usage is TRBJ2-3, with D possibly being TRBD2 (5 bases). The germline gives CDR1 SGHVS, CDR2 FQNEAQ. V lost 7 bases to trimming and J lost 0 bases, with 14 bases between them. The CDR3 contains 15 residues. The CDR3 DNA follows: TGTGCCAGCACCCCAGAGCGGCTTAGCACAGATACGCAGTATTTT. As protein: CASTPERLSTDTQYF.

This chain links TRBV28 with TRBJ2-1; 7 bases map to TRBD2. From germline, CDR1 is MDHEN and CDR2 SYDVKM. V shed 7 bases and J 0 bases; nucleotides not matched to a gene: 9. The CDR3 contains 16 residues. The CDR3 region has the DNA TGTGCCAGCACCCTAAGCGGGATCGCCTCCTACAATGAGCAGTTCTTC. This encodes CASTLSGIASYNEQFF.

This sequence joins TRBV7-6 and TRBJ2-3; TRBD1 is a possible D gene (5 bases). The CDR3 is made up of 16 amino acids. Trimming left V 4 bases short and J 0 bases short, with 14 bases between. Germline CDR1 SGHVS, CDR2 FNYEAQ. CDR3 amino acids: CASSSRAERSTDTQYF. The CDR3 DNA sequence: TGTGCCAGCAGCTCCAGGGCCGAGCGAAGCACAGATACGCAGTATTTT.

The CDR3 DNA sequence: TGTGCCAGCAGAGGCGGGCCTGGGGAGCAGTACTTC. Its protein is CASRGGPGEQYF. This chain links TRBV6-5 with TRBJ2-7, with D perhaps matching TRBD2 (5 bases). This CDR3 spans 12 amino acids. Trimming removed 6 bases at V and 7 bases at J, with 13 bases between. Germline V gives CDR1 MNHEY, CDR2 SVGAGI.

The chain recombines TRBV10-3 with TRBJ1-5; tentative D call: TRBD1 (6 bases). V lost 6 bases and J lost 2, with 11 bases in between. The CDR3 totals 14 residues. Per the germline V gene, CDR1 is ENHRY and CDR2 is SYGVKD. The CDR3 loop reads CAISRGAGNQPQHF. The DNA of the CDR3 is TGTGCCATCAGCCGGGGGGCAGGCAATCAGCCCCAGCATTTT.

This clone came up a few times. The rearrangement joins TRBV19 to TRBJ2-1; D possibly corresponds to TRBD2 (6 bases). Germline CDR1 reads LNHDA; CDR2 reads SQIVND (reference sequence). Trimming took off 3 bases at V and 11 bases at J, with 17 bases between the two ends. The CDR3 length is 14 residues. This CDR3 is CASSINKAGRQQFF. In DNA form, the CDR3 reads TGTGCCAGTAGTATTAATAAGGCGGGGCGCCAGCAGTTCTTC.

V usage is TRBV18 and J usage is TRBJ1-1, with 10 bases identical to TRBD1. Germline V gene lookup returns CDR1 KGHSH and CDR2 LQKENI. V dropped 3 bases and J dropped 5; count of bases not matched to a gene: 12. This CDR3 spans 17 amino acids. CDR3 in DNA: TGTGCCAGCTCACCCAGACAGGGGGCGATAATCGGGACTGAAGCTTTCTTT. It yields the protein CASSPRQGAIIGTEAFF.

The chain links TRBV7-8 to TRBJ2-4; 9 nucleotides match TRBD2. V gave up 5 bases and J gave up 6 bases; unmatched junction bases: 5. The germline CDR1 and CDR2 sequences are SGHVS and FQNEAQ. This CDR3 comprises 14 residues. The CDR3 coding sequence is TGTGCCAGCAGCCCCCTGACTAGCGGAAACATTCAGTACTTC. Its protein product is CASSPLTSGNIQYF.

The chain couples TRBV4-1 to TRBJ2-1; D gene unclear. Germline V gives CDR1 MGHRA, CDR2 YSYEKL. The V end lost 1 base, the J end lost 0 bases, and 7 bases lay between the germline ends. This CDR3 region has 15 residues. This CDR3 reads CASSQALGSYNEQFF. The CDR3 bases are TGCGCCAGCAGCCAAGCGCTCGGCTCCTACAATGAGCAGTTCTTC.